These T cell receptor beta chains were read from a single sample in a study of Graves' ophthalmopathy and Graves' hyperthyroidism. TCRdb used MiXCR to reprocess the multiplex PCR reads, holding one entry per CDR3 protein. The sample has over 500,000 distinct CDR3 sequences; 22% are singletons. The sample was peripheral blood. These receptors came from a woman between 18 and 29 years old with stable Graves' hyperthyroidism. Some clones in this sample may be carry-over from other donors' samples. CDR3s include the opening cysteine and the closing phenylalanine or tryptophan. The D gene is left open where the match is weak. Clone size appears in some rows only: once, few, many, or a class for an expanded clone.

J	D	V	size	CDR3	DNA
TRBJ1-5	NA	TRBV12-3/TRBV12-4	many	CASSFQGSQPQHF	TGTGCCAGCAGTTTTCAGGGTTCTCAGCCCCAGCATTTT
TRBJ1-5	TRBD1	TRBV19	few	CASARTGARDQPQHF	TGTGCCAGTGCCCGGACAGGGGCCCGCGATCAGCCCCAGCATTTT
TRBJ2-5	TRBD2	TRBV15	many	CATSSGGGSETQYF	TGTGCCACCAGCAGCGGGGGGGGCTCGGAGACCCAGTACTTC
TRBJ1-2	TRBD1	TRBV5-6	few	CASSPTGDGYGYTF	TGTGCCAGCAGCCCGACAGGGGACGGCTATGGCTACACCTTC
TRBJ1-1	NA	TRBV25-1	many	CASSEVEMNTEAFF	TGTGCCAGCAGTGAAGTAGAAATGAACACTGAAGCTTTCTTT
TRBJ2-7	NA	TRBV6-1	many	CAGGLGSSSYEQYF	TGTGCCGGTGGGTTGGGGTCTAGCTCCTACGAGCAGTACTTC
TRBJ2-2	NA	TRBV6-2/TRBV6-3	NA	CASSYAPEGGELFF	TGTGCCAGCAGTTACGCTCCGGAGGGCGGGGAGCTGTTTTTT
TRBJ2-5	TRBD1	TRBV30	NA	CAWRGTGARETQYF	TGTGCCTGGCGCGGGACAGGCGCGAGAGAGACCCAGTACTTC
TRBJ1-2	TRBD1	TRBV6-1	NA	CASTTGAPDYGYTF	TGTGCCAGCACCACAGGGGCCCCGGACTATGGCTACACCTTC
TRBJ2-2	TRBD2	TRBV11-1	few	CASSSAGLAPTGELFF	TGTGCCAGCAGCTCGGCGGGACTAGCCCCGACCGGGGAGCTGTTTTTT
TRBJ1-2	NA	TRBV12-3/TRBV12-4	NA	CASRPSWGTNYGYTF	TGTGCCAGCAGGCCCTCTTGGGGAACTAACTATGGCTACACCTTC
TRBJ1-2	NA	TRBV6-1	many	CASSDPGQFYGYTF	TGTGCCAGCAGTGACCCCGGACAGTTTTATGGCTACACCTTC
TRBJ1-5	NA	TRBV6-2/TRBV6-3	many	CASNLRVSGVNSNQPQHF	TGTGCCAGCAACCTCCGGGTCTCTGGAGTCAATAGCAATCAGCCCCAGCATTTT
TRBJ1-2	TRBD1	TRBV2	many	CASSVRTGGAYGYTF	TGTGCCAGCAGTGTAAGGACAGGGGGCGCCTATGGCTACACCTTC
TRBJ2-7	NA	TRBV5-1	few	CASSLAAQTNSYEQYF	TGCGCCAGCAGCTTGGCCGCGCAGACGAACTCCTACGAGCAGTACTTC
TRBJ2-7	NA	TRBV6-1	NA	CANLGSGTYEQYF	TGTGCCAACCTGGGTTCTGGAACCTACGAGCAGTACTTC
TRBJ2-5	NA	TRBV5-1	many	CASSLNFGQGKQETQYF	TGCGCCAGCAGCTTGAACTTTGGGCAGGGGAAACAAGAGACCCAGTACTTC
TRBJ2-5	TRBD2	TRBV5-1	many	CASCPSLAGVETQYF	TGCGCCAGCTGCCCCTCCCTGGCGGGAGTAGAGACCCAGTACTTC
TRBJ2-5	TRBD2	TRBV19	NA	CASRTSGAQETQYF	TGCGCCAGTCGGACTAGCGGGGCCCAAGAGACCCAGTACTTC
TRBJ1-2	NA	TRBV11-2	NA	CVSSSHTYGYTF	TGTGTCAGCAGCTCTCACACCTATGGCTACACCTTC
TRBJ1-1	NA	TRBV7-9	NA	CASSTYLRNTEAFF	TGTGCCAGCAGCACGTACCTCAGGAACACTGAAGCTTTCTTT
TRBJ1-2	NA	TRBV12-3/TRBV12-4	few	CASSGGLQSYGYTF	TGTGCCAGCAGTGGGGGATTACAAAGTTATGGCTACACCTTC
TRBJ2-7	NA	TRBV28	NA	CASSLTVMGPSYEQYF	TGTGCCAGCAGTTTAACGGTAATGGGTCCTTCCTACGAGCAGTACTTC
TRBJ2-2	NA	TRBV30	many	CAWSGGTGELFF	TGTGCCTGGAGTGGGGGTACCGGGGAGCTGTTTTTT
TRBJ1-2	NA	TRBV2	many	CASRYGLGYGYTF	TGTGCCAGCAGATACGGACTGGGCTATGGCTACACCTTC
TRBJ1-1	NA	TRBV6-1	many	CASSEDDVRAEAFF	TGTGCCAGCAGTGAAGATGACGTGCGAGCTGAAGCTTTCTTT
TRBJ1-1	TRBD1	TRBV4-2	NA	CASSQAAGGVVNTEAFF	TGTGCCAGCAGCCAAGCTGCAGGGGGCGTGGTAAACACTGAAGCTTTCTTT
TRBJ2-7	NA	TRBV27	many	CASSLTGRSVEQYF	TGTGCCAGCAGTTTAACGGGGCGGTCGGTCGAGCAGTACTTC
TRBJ1-1	NA	TRBV12-3/TRBV12-4	few	CASSFRPGVNTEAFF	TGTGCCAGCAGTTTCCGGCCAGGGGTGAACACTGAAGCTTTCTTT
TRBJ1-1	TRBD1	TRBV28	many	CASSSGQGRDEAFF	TGTGCCAGCAGTTCCGGACAGGGTAGGGATGAAGCTTTCTTT
TRBJ1-2	NA	TRBV10-3	many	CAISETLRDYGYTF	TGTGCCATCAGTGAGACCTTACGAGACTATGGCTACACCTTC
TRBJ2-6	NA	TRBV24-1	NA	CATSGQGISGANVLTF	TGTGCCACCAGTGGCCAGGGGATATCCGGGGCCAACGTCCTGACTTTC
TRBJ1-1	NA	TRBV6-1	NA	CASSQGGADTEAFF	TGTGCCAGCAGTCAAGGGGGGGCGGACACTGAAGCTTTCTTT
TRBJ1-2	NA	TRBV24-1	many	CATNPPVPATRNYGYTF	TGTGCCACCAATCCCCCAGTTCCAGCCACACGGAACTATGGCTACACCTTC
TRBJ2-4	TRBD2	TRBV5-1	few	CASSMIQGSGGSGIQYF	TGCGCCAGCAGCATGATTCAGGGTAGCGGGGGGTCCGGCATTCAGTACTTC
TRBJ1-2	NA	TRBV7-2	NA	CASSPSRASYGYTF	TGTGCCAGCAGCCCCTCCAGGGCGAGCTATGGCTACACCTTC
TRBJ2-4	TRBD2	TRBV11-2	NA	CASSLDRPGLAGGENIQYF	TGTGCCAGCAGCTTAGATCGACCGGGACTAGCGGGGGGGGAAAACATTCAGTACTTC